The sequence of this T cell receptor (beta chain) was determined in a study of CD8 T cells in ankylosing spondylitis. TCRdb reprocessed the 5' RACE reads with MiXCR, giving one entry per CDR3 protein. The table has roughly 120,000 distinct CDR3 sequences, roughly 13% seen once. This clonotype has more than one count but fewer than ten. The CDR3 extends over 14 amino acids. V lost 0 bases and J 0 bases, leaving 7 bases between the germline ends. Germline CDR1 SGDLS, CDR2 YYNGEE. The clonotype comes from a female donor with ankylosing spondylitis or in good health (not recorded which). Material: blood, either unsorted or a sorted T cell fraction (not recorded which). The chain carries TRBV9 and TRBJ2-7; D is uncertain. The CDR3 coding sequence is TGTGCCAGCAGCGTAGACATGATCTCCTACGAGCAGTACTTC. It encodes CASSVDMISYEQYF.